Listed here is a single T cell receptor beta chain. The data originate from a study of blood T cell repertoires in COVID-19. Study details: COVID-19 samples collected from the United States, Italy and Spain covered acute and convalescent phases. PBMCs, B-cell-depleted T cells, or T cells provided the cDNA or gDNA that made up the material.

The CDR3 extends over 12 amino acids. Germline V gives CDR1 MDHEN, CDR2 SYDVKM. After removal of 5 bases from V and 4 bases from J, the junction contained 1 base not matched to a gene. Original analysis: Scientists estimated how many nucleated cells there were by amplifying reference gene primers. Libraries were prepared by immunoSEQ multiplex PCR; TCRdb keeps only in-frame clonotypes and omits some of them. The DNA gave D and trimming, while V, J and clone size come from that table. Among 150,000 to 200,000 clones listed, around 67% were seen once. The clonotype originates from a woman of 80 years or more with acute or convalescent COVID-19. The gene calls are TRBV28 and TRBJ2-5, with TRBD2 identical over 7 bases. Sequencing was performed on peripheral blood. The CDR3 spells CASSVAGETQYF. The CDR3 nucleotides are TGTGCCAGCAGTGTAGCGGGAGAGACCCAGTACTTC.